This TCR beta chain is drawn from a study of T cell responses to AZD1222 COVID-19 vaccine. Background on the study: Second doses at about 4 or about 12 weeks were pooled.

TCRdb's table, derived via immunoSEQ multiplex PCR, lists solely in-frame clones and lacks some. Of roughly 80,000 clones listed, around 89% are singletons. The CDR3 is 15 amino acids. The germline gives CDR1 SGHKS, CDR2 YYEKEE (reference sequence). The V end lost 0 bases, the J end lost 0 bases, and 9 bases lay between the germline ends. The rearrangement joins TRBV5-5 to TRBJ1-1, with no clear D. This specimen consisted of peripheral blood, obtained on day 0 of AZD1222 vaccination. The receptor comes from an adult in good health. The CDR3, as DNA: TGTGCCAGCAGCTTGGCGGTGGATATGAACACTGAAGCTTTCTTT. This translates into CASSLAVDMNTEAFF.